This T cell receptor beta chain was found in a study of long-term antiretroviral therapy in people with HIV. On the study more broadly: Sampling started about a decade before the 2015 immediate-ART recommendation. Notes on the study in general: Transplant donor controls retained higher diversity, though diversity increased after ART.

At least two post-ART and at least one pre-ART PBMC sample were available for each donor. None of the participants with HIV were treated outside the United States. The CDR3 runs to 16 residues. The V segment lost 5 bases and the J segment 2 bases; nucleotides outside the gene matches: 10. The germline V gene encodes CDR1 MNHEY and CDR2 SMNVEV (reference sequence). Samples were assayed with immunoSEQ v3.0 at survey level. Clones were read by immunoSEQ multiplex PCR, and TCRdb kept only the in-frame ones, dropping some. The table has approximately 29,000 clones, 70% to 90% seen once. As to this clone: As yet, its antigen is unknown.

The sequencing used unsorted PBMCs, collected 0.5 years after starting antiretroviral therapy. This sequence originates from a young woman with HIV. This chain connects TRBV27 to TRBJ2-3, with 7 positions matching TRBD2. The CDR3 spells CASSLTPSGSTDTQYF. The CDR3 DNA is TGTGCCAGCAGTCTGACACCTAGCGGCTCCACAGATACGCAGTATTTT.